The 23 T cell receptor beta chains below come from one sample, sequenced in a study of blood T cell repertoires in COVID-19 (dated by TCRdb to between 2020 and 2021). Receptor libraries were prepared by the immunoSEQ multiplex PCR assay. Entries here come from immuneACCESS through TCRdb and include only in-frame sequences with V and J called. Some clones fail to appear in such tables; in the studies checked, an unresolved V gene covers under half of the shortfall, and the cause of the remainder is unknown. Across this sample there are roughly 250,000 clones, with more than 85% seen only once. The ten biggest clones cover approximately 1.7% of the sample. The sample consisted of PBMCs or T cells enriched from blood (not recorded which). The source of these receptors is a woman aged 45 to 65 who had recovered from COVID-19.

The chain is built from TRBV5-1 and TRBJ2-3, with a tentative D call TRBD2 (5 bases). The V end was cut by 2 bases, the J end by 3 bases, with 7 bases between. The CDR3 length is 13 residues. Germline loops: CDR1 SGHRS, CDR2 YFSETQ. CDR3 sequence (DNA): TGCGCCAGCAGCTTCGGGATTACAGATACGCAGTATTTT. It translates to CASSFGITDTQYF. The full variable domain, completed using reference TRBV5-1 and TRBJ2-3, is KAGVTQTPRYLIKTRGQQVTLSCSPISGHRSVSWYQQTPGQGLQFLFEYFSETQRNKGNFPGRFSGRQFSNSRSEMNVSTLELGDSALYLCASSFGITDTQYFGPGTRLTVL.

This clone was observed a few times. This chain joins TRBV28 and TRBJ1-5, with TRBD1 identical over 8 bases. V lost 6 bases to trimming and J lost 7 bases; unmatched junction nucleotides: 8. CDR3 size: 14 residues. The germline gives CDR1 MDHEN, CDR2 SYDVKM. CDR3: CASSSGGAVQPQHF. CDR3 coding DNA: TGTGCCAGCAGCTCAGGGGGCGCGGTACAGCCCCAGCATTTT.

This clone came up once. V and J are TRBV15 and TRBJ2-5; weak D call: TRBD2 (6 bases). The germline gives CDR1 LNHNV, CDR2 YYDKDF (reference sequence). V was shortened by 0 bases and J by 5 bases, with 10 bases between the two germline ends. The CDR3 extends over 14 amino acids. The CDR3 DNA follows: TGTGCCACCAGCAGAGAGGCGGGGTCTGAGACCCAGTACTTC. It codes for CATSREAGSETQYF.

This clone was observed a single time. The chain couples TRBV3-1 (or the pseudogene TRBV3-2) to TRBJ2-3; the match to TRBD2 covers 9 bases. In germline, CDR1 is LGHDT, CDR2 YNNKEL (reference sequence). This CDR3 is 15 amino acids long. V shed 4 bases, J shed 3 bases, and the junction held 5 bases outside the gene matches. The CDR3, as DNA: TGTGCCAGCAGCCCGGGACTAGCTAAGACAGATACGCAGTATTTT. Residues: CASSPGLAKTDTQYF.

This clone was detected a few times. CDR3 DNA: TGTGCCAGTATCAACCCATCCAGGACCGGGGAGCTGTTTTTT. This translates into CASINPSRTGELFF. The chain is built from TRBV19 and TRBJ2-2; no clear D gene. Germline lookup yields CDR1 LNHDA and CDR2 SQIVND (reference sequence). V lost 7 bases and J 5 bases, leaving 14 bases between the germline ends. The CDR3 has 14 amino acids. Full variable domain (outside the CDR3, taken from reference TRBV19 and TRBJ2-2): DGGITQSPKYLFRKEGQNVTLSCEQNLNHDAMYWYRQDPGQGLRLIYYSQIVNDFQKGDIAEGYSVSREKKESFPLTVTSAQKNPTAFYLCASINPSRTGELFFGEGSRLTVL.

V is TRBV28 and J is TRBJ1-2, with no clear D. Germline V gene lookup returns CDR1 MDHEN and CDR2 SYDVKM. The V end lost 8 bases, the J end lost 0 bases, and 13 bases lay between the germline ends. This CDR3 spans 14 amino acids. In DNA form, the CDR3 reads TGTGCCAGCTTTCCCACCGCAGCTAACTATGGCTACACCTTC. Its protein is CASFPTAANYGYTF.

This chain links TRBV9 with TRBJ2-2, with 11 nucleotides matching TRBD2. Unmatched junction bases numbered 8, after V lost 0 bases and J lost 4 bases. This CDR3 is built from 18 residues. Germline V gene lookup returns CDR1 SGDLS and CDR2 YYNGEE. The CDR3 DNA follows: TGTGCCAGCAGCGTAGTGGCTAGCGGGAGGTTTGGCACCGGGGAGCTGTTTTTT. Encoded protein: CASSVVASGRFGTGELFF.

The chain recombines TRBV28 with TRBJ1-1; 7 bases line up with TRBD1. After removal of 5 bases from V and 1 base from J, the junction contained 7 bases not matched to a gene. The CDR3 sequence is 15 residues long. The germline V gene has CDR1 MDHEN and CDR2 SYDVKM. CDR3 region: CASSRSGTENTEAFF. CDR3 nucleotides: TGTGCCAGCAGTCGGTCCGGGACAGAGAACACTGAAGCTTTCTTT.

V gene TRBV30 combines with J gene TRBJ2-3; D gene unclear. CDR3 length equals 15 residues. The germline V gene has CDR1 GTSNPN and CDR2 SVGIG (reference sequence). V gave up 2 bases and J gave up 2 bases, with 14 bases separating them. For the CDR3, the DNA is TGTGCCTGGAGTTACGATTCCTTACACACAGATACGCAGTATTTT. Protein: CAWSYDSLHTDTQYF.

The chain couples TRBV28 to TRBJ2-4; 10 bases match TRBD1. The germline V gene has CDR1 MDHEN and CDR2 SYDVKM. The CDR3 is made up of 17 amino acids. V was clipped by 4 bases and J by 7 bases; unmatched bases: 13. The CDR3 protein is CASSSPRGGTGVNIQYF. The CDR3 coding sequence is TGTGCCAGCAGTTCGCCCCGAGGAGGGACAGGGGTCAACATTCAGTACTTC. Combining the CDR3 with reference TRBV28 and TRBJ2-4 gives the whole variable domain DVKVTQSSRYLVKRTGEKVFLECVQDMDHENMFWYRQDPGLGLRLIYFSYDVKMKEKGDIPEGYSVSREKKERFSLILESASTNQTSMYLCASSSPRGGTGVNIQYFGAGTRLSVL.

This rearrangement joins TRBV7-2 to TRBJ2-3; D is possibly TRBD1 (6 bases). CDR3 length: 14 amino acids. Trimming pared 5 bases from V and 2 bases from J, leaving 11 bases between. In germline, CDR1 is SGHTA, CDR2 FQGNSA. CDR3 sequence (DNA): TGTGCCAGCAGCGCGGACAGACTCACAGATACGCAGTATTTT. Protein product: CASSADRLTDTQYF.

This chain connects TRBV2 to TRBJ2-2, with 7 bases lining up with TRBD1. Germline V lookup: CDR1 SNHLY, CDR2 FYNNEI. The junction had 1 base not matched to a gene; V was cut back by 1 base and J by 2 bases. CDR3 length equals 15 residues. In nucleotides, the CDR3 is TGTGCCAGCAGTGAAGACAGGGGAAACACCGGGGAGCTGTTTTTT. Protein: CASSEDRGNTGELFF.

The chain employs TRBV6-5 and TRBJ1-1; 8 positions match TRBD1. The CDR3 covers 14 residues. CDR1 is MNHEY and CDR2 is SVGAGI in the germline V gene. V lost 6 bases and J lost 4; bases outside the gene matches: 7. The CDR3 DNA sequence: TGTGCCAGCAGGTCTTCAGGGGGCCTCACTGAAGCTTTCTTT. This sequence encodes CASRSSGGLTEAFF.

The chain combines TRBV2 with TRBJ2-3; 9 nucleotides line up with TRBD1. Unmatched junction bases numbered 10, after V lost 10 bases and J lost 5 bases. Looked up from germline, CDR1 is SNHLY and CDR2 is FYNNEI. The CDR3 is 14 residues long. CDR3 bases: TGTGCCACCTCTTACAGGGGGCGAGGAGATACGCAGTATTTT. Residues: CATSYRGRGDTQYF.

The gene calls are TRBV5-1 and TRBJ2-3; 7 nucleotides agree with TRBD1. The V segment lost 4 bases and the J segment 0 bases; nucleotides outside the gene matches: 5. From germline, CDR1 is SGHRS and CDR2 YFSETQ. The CDR3 totals 15 residues. The CDR3 region is CASSVVGQSTDTQYF. The CDR3 DNA follows: TGCGCCAGCAGCGTGGTGGGACAGAGCACAGATACGCAGTATTTT.

The V and J genes are TRBV9 and TRBJ1-2; 12 bases fit TRBD1. This CDR3 is 16 amino acids long. Germline-derived CDR1 and CDR2 are SGDLS and YYNGEE. V dropped 4 bases and J dropped 8; count of bases not matched to a gene: 12. Written as DNA, the CDR3 is TGTGCCAGCAGCTTTAGGGGGACAGGGGGCGCGGGAGGCTACACCTTC. Residues: CASSFRGTGGAGGYTF.

V and J are TRBV5-1 and TRBJ2-1; 10 bases map to TRBD2. V dropped 0 bases and J dropped 4; count of bases not matched to a gene: 10. Germline loops: CDR1 SGHRS, CDR2 YFSETQ. CDR3 length equals 18 residues. Here the CDR3 reads CASSLGRQREGPYNEQFF. The CDR3 coding sequence is TGCGCCAGCAGCTTGGGGCGTCAGCGGGAGGGCCCTTACAATGAGCAGTTCTTC. Complete variable domain (other parts from reference TRBV5-1 and TRBJ2-1): KAGVTQTPRYLIKTRGQQVTLSCSPISGHRSVSWYQQTPGQGLQFLFEYFSETQRNKGNFPGRFSGRQFSNSRSEMNVSTLELGDSALYLCASSLGRQREGPYNEQFFGPGTRLTVL.

The chain employs TRBV30 and TRBJ2-1; D unresolved. The CDR3 runs to 12 residues. Germline CDR1 and CDR2: GTSNPN and SVGIG (reference sequence). Trimming took off 2 bases at V and 6 bases at J, with 8 bases between the two ends. The CDR3 spells CAWSPSPNEQFF. CDR3 in DNA: TGTGCCTGGAGTCCCAGTCCCAATGAGCAGTTCTTC.

The chain recombines TRBV19 with TRBJ2-7; 10 bases align to TRBD2. V lost 1 base, J lost 2 bases, and 2 bases stayed unmatched. The CDR3 consists of 15 residues. Per the germline V gene, CDR1 is LNHDA and CDR2 is SQIVND (reference sequence). The CDR3 DNA sequence: TGTGCCAGTAGTATAGTACTAGCGGGGCCCTACGAGCAGTACTTC. Translating it yields CASSIVLAGPYEQYF.

The rearrangement links TRBV12-3 or TRBV12-4 to TRBJ1-5; D remains ambiguous. V dropped 6 bases and J dropped 3 bases, with 9 bases sitting between them. This CDR3 has 13 residues. The CDR3 nucleotides are TGTGCCAGCAGCACAGCTAACAATCAGCCCCAGCATTTT. Its protein is CASSTANNQPQHF.

The chain employs TRBV5-5 and TRBJ2-1, with 14 nucleotides matching TRBD2. This CDR3 is built from 15 residues. Trimming removed 2 bases from V and 7 bases from J; junction bases left unmatched: 2. Germline CDR1 and CDR2: SGHKS and YYEKEE (reference sequence). Written as DNA, the CDR3 is TGTGCCAGCAGCTTCGGGACTAGCGGGAGTAATGAGCAGTTCTTC. The encoded protein is CASSFGTSGSNEQFF. The full variable domain, rest sourced from reference TRBV5-5 and TRBJ2-1, is DAGVTQSPTHLIKTRGQQVTLRCSPISGHKSVSWYQQVLGQGPQFIFQYYEKEERGRGNFPDRFSARQFPNYSSELNVNALLLGDSALYLCASSFGTSGSNEQFFGPGTRLTVL.

The rearrangement links TRBV7-9 to TRBJ2-1, with 8 bases matching TRBD2. The CDR3 runs to 13 residues. Trimming removed 5 bases from V and 10 bases from J; junction bases left unmatched: 7. Germline V gives CDR1 SEHNR, CDR2 FQNEAQ (reference sequence). In DNA, the CDR3 is TGTGCCAGCAGCCGGACGACGGGAGGGGAGCAGTTCTTC. This gives the protein CASSRTTGGEQFF.

DNA of the CDR3: TGTGCCAGAAGCCTACCGGGGGACAGGGGCGAAAAACTGTTTTTT. Protein: CARSLPGDRGEKLFF. This chain links TRBV7-5 with TRBJ1-4; TRBD1 is the table's D call, not checked against the DNA. TRBV7-5 is listed as a pseudogene. This CDR3 region has 15 residues.